The clone carrying this T cell receptor beta chain was counted a few times. The antigen is unknown. MiXCR, run by TCRdb on the reads, gives a single entry per CDR3 protein. The data contain over 100,000 distinct CDR3 sequences, over 9% of them singletons. This entry belongs to a study of T cell repertoires in cytomegalovirus infection. Germline lookup yields CDR1 DFQATT and CDR2 SNEGSKA (reference sequence). The CDR3 runs to 12 residues. The germline V and J ends were trimmed by 7 bases and 2 bases, with 9 bases remaining between them. The sequenced material came from PBMCs, sequenced either directly or after in vitro stimulation (not recorded which). This chain joins TRBV20-1 and TRBJ1-5; maybe TRBD1 (6 bases). The receptor was isolated from a human donor in good health (CMV status not recorded). Some clones in this sample may be carry-over from other donors' samples. This CDR3 is CSVRTGNQPQHF. The DNA for the CDR3 is TGCAGTGTGAGGACAGGCAATCAGCCCCAGCATTTT.